This T cell receptor (beta chain) was recorded in a study of T cell responses to AZD1222 COVID-19 vaccine. Study-wide results and limits: Only after the peak T cell response were repertoires sampled. When two AZD1222 doses had been given, Spike-specific TCR breadth and depth rose. Seropositive at baseline were only a handful of AZD1222 recipients.

In the case of this clone: The antigen remains unidentified.

The CDR3 sequence is 14 residues long. The V end lost 3 bases, the J end lost 1 base, and 9 bases lay between the germline ends. CDR1 is MNHEY and CDR2 is SVGAGI in the germline V gene. Sequencing used immunoSEQ multiplex PCR; TCRdb keeps in-frame clones, though not all of them. The sample has 130,000 or so clones, roughly 84% seen once; the top ten hold about 25%. The chain combines TRBV6-5 with TRBJ1-1; D gene unclear. The clonotype was recovered from an adult who received the AZD1222 COVID-19 vaccine. Sample: peripheral blood, taken 28 days after the second AZD1222 dose. The CDR3 spells CASSYTNRNTEAFF. The CDR3 DNA reads TGTGCCAGCAGTTATACGAACAGGAACACTGAAGCTTTCTTT.